The next 30 T cell receptor beta chains were all read from a single sample in a study of cytomegalovirus exposure and HLA in healthy donors. The PCR used 60 Vbeta and 13 Jbeta primers. This table comes from immunoSEQ multiplex PCR, and its TCRdb copy is limited to in-frame clones, with some not included. The sample lists about 180,000 clones; around 70% were seen once. Sequencing was done on a sample of PBMCs. These receptors were collected from a male donor in good health and CMV-seronegative.

This chain uses TRBV30 with TRBJ1-2; TRBD1 agrees at 10 bases. After removal of 2 bases from V and 4 bases from J, the junction contained 4 bases not matched to a gene. Germline V gene sequence: CDR1 GTSNPN, CDR2 SVGIG (reference sequence). The CDR3 extends over 14 amino acids. CDR3 amino acids: CAWSRTGGTYGYTF. The CDR3 nucleotides read TGTGCCTGGAGTCGGACAGGGGGGACCTATGGCTACACCTTC.

This rearrangement joins TRBV6-6 to TRBJ2-7, with D perhaps TRBD1 (6 bases). This CDR3 has 14 residues. V lost 9 bases and J lost 0, with 15 bases in between. CDR1 is MNHNY, CDR2 SVGAGI, per germline (reference sequence). The CDR3 spells CASFQQGSSYEQYF. In nucleotides, the CDR3 is TGTGCCAGTTTTCAACAGGGCAGCTCCTACGAGCAGTACTTC.

The chain couples TRBV2 to TRBJ1-5, with no clear D. The CDR3 loop spans 13 amino acids. V shed 5 bases and J shed 7 bases, with 12 bases lying between them. Germline assignment: CDR1 SNHLY and CDR2 FYNNEI. DNA of the CDR3: TGTGCCAGCAGTTCAGATGAAGTACAGCCCCAGCATTTT. This encodes CASSSDEVQPQHF.

This sequence joins TRBV9 and TRBJ2-1; the match to TRBD2 covers 9 bases. Germline V gene lookup returns CDR1 SGDLS and CDR2 YYNGEE. This CDR3 comprises 16 residues. Trimming cost V 3 bases and J 4 bases; bases outside gene matches: 8. The CDR3 sequence is CASSASRLAAYNEQFF. DNA for the CDR3: TGTGCCAGCAGCGCTTCTAGACTAGCGGCTTACAATGAGCAGTTCTTC. The whole variable domain, filled in from reference TRBV9 and TRBJ2-1, reads DSGVTQTPKHLITATGQRVTLRCSPRSGDLSVYWYQQSLDQGLQFLIQYYNGEERAKGNILERFSAQQFPDLHSELNLSSLELGDSALYFCASSASRLAAYNEQFFGPGTRLTVL.

V is TRBV5-1 and J is TRBJ1-1; TRBD1 aligns across 7 bases. This CDR3 has 15 amino acids. V dropped 3 bases and J dropped 3; count of bases not matched to a gene: 8. Germline CDR1 and CDR2: SGHRS and YFSETQ. CDR3 sequence: CASSSTGISYTEAFF. The CDR3, as DNA: TGCGCCAGCAGCTCGACAGGGATTTCGTACACTGAAGCTTTCTTT.

This clone was counted a few times. The CDR3 protein is CASSSGQGYNEQFF. CDR3 DNA: TGTGCCAGCAGCTCGGGACAGGGGTACAATGAGCAGTTCTTC. This rearrangement joins TRBV11-3 to TRBJ2-1; TRBD1 agrees at 10 bases. V shed 4 bases, J shed 4 bases, and the junction held 1 base outside the gene matches. The germline V gene encodes CDR1 SGHNT and CDR2 YENEEA. This CDR3 is 14 amino acids long.

The chain links TRBV5-1 to TRBJ1-6; tentative D call: TRBD1 (6 bases). The CDR3 is 14 residues long. Germline values: CDR1 SGHRS, CDR2 YFSETQ. Trimming took 5 bases from V and 8 from J, leaving 14 bases between them. The chain's CDR3 is CASRRTDLDSPLHF. In DNA, the CDR3 is TGCGCCAGCAGACGGACAGACCTGGATTCACCCCTCCACTTT.

The chain couples TRBV6-5 to TRBJ1-2, with D perhaps matching TRBD1 (6 bases). V was trimmed by 6 bases and J by 3 bases, leaving 14 bases between them. The length of the CDR3 is 14 residues. From germline, CDR1 is MNHEY and CDR2 SVGAGI. CDR3 DNA sequence: TGTGCCAGCAGCCCCATAGGGGGAGACTATGGCTACACCTTC. Translation gives CASSPIGGDYGYTF.

The CDR3 loop reads CASSTGTGIYEQYF. DNA of the CDR3: TGCGCCAGCAGCACAGGGACAGGAATCTACGAGCAGTACTTC. The V call is TRBV5-1, the J call TRBJ2-7; the match to TRBD1 covers 8 bases. CDR1 and CDR2 from the germline V gene are SGHRS and YFSETQ. The V and J ends lost 4 bases and 3 bases, in that order; junction bases with no gene match: 6. The CDR3 spans 14 residues.

The J gene is TRBJ1-1, the V gene TRBV19, with 10 bases lining up with TRBD1. The CDR3 loop spans 13 amino acids. V dropped 6 bases and J dropped 5; count of bases not matched to a gene: 3. CDR1 and CDR2 (germline): LNHDA, SQIVND (reference sequence). The CDR3 DNA follows: TGTGCCAGTAGGCCGGGACAGGGGACTGAAGCTTTCTTT. Its protein product is CASRPGQGTEAFF.

In its sample, this clone was seen many times. The rearrangement links TRBV28 to TRBJ2-3; TRBD2 matches at 14 bases. CDR1 is MDHEN, CDR2 SYDVKM, per germline. V lost 1 base and J lost 2; bases outside the gene matches: 2. The CDR3 has 17 amino acids. The CDR3 loop is CASSLLGLAGVTDTQYF. The CDR3 bases are TGTGCCAGCAGTTTATTGGGACTAGCGGGAGTCACAGATACGCAGTATTTT.

The V gene is TRBV9, the J gene TRBJ1-1, with D possibly TRBD1 on 6 matching bases. Germline loops: CDR1 SGDLS, CDR2 YYNGEE. V lost 4 bases and J lost 2, with 9 bases in between. There are 13 residues in the CDR3. CDR3 residues: CASSSGHNTEAFF. The CDR3 bases are TGTGCCAGCAGCTCGGGACACAACACTGAAGCTTTCTTT.

The chain joins TRBV27 to TRBJ2-1; TRBD1 matches 7 bases. The V and J ends lost 2 bases and 15 bases, in that order; junction bases with no gene match: 10. This CDR3 contains 13 residues. CDR1 and CDR2 from the germline V gene are MNHEY and SMNVEV (reference sequence). In nucleotides, the CDR3 is TGTGCCAGCAGTTTAGTCCCGACGTACAGGGGGTTCTTC. Its translation: CASSLVPTYRGFF.

The chain joins TRBV9 to TRBJ1-3, with D perhaps TRBD1 (6 bases). The CDR3 extends over 14 amino acids. Germline V gene sequence: CDR1 SGDLS, CDR2 YYNGEE. Trimming removed 4 bases from V and 4 bases from J, with 12 bases in between. This chain's CDR3 is CASSLMTGGNTIYF. The CDR3, as DNA: TGTGCCAGCAGCCTCATGACAGGAGGAAACACCATATATTTT.

This chain joins TRBV5-1 and TRBJ1-3, with 8 bases that match TRBD1. With 5 bases clipped from V and 4 bases from J, the junction kept 14 bases outside the gene matches. Germline CDR1 reads SGHRS; CDR2 reads YFSETQ. CDR3 length: 17 amino acids. The CDR3 DNA follows: TGCGCCAGCAGTAATAACCCCATTACAGGGGGAGGAAACACCATATATTTT. Translating gives CASSNNPITGGGNTIYF.

The count of this clone is one. V is TRBV11-2 and J is TRBJ2-3, with D hard to call. This CDR3 region has 13 residues. V lost 5 bases to trimming and J lost 2 bases, with 8 bases between them. Germline values: CDR1 SGHAT, CDR2 FQNNGV. The CDR3 sequence is CASSPAYTDTQYF. CDR3 in DNA: TGTGCCAGCAGCCCCGCGTACACAGATACGCAGTATTTT.

The chain uses TRBV6-5 and TRBJ2-2; 8 bases agree with TRBD1. V shed 4 bases and J 1 base; nucleotides not matched to a gene: 5. This CDR3 contains 16 residues. Germline V gene data show CDR1 as MNHEY and CDR2 as SVGAGI. The CDR3, as DNA: TGTGCCAGCAGTTCCCGCGGGACAGGGAACACCGGGGAGCTGTTTTTT. Its translation is CASSSRGTGNTGELFF.

The chain has TRBV28 and TRBJ2-1, with D possibly TRBD2 on 5 matching bases. The CDR3 spans 15 residues. V was trimmed by 3 bases and J by 2 bases, leaving 11 bases between them. Germline V gene lookup returns CDR1 MDHEN and CDR2 SYDVKM. CDR3 DNA sequence: TGTGCCAGCAGTTTTCTAGCCCCCACCTACAATGAGCAGTTCTTC. Translation gives CASSFLAPTYNEQFF.

This chain links TRBV6-1 with TRBJ1-2; weak D call: TRBD1 (5 bases). Trimming shortened V by 6 bases and J by 6 bases, and 14 bases separated the two germline ends. Germline lookup yields CDR1 MNHNS and CDR2 SASEGT. The CDR3 loop spans 13 amino acids. The CDR3 loop is CASRTPGYHGYTF. The CDR3 DNA reads as TGTGCCAGCAGGACCCCAGGGTACCATGGCTACACCTTC.

The rearrangement links TRBV6-6 to TRBJ1-2; 8 bases fit TRBD1. V gave up 6 bases and J gave up 7 bases; unmatched junction bases: 7. This CDR3 comprises 13 residues. Per germline, CDR1 MNHNY and CDR2 SVGAGI (reference sequence). The chain's CDR3 is CASSSQGATGYTF. The CDR3 DNA reads TGTGCCAGCAGCTCCCAGGGGGCGACTGGCTACACCTTC.

The rearrangement joins TRBV28 to TRBJ2-1; 8 nucleotides match TRBD1. The CDR3 extends over 13 amino acids. With 4 bases clipped from V and 9 bases from J, the junction kept 5 bases outside the gene matches. CDR1 MDHEN and CDR2 SYDVKM come from the germline V gene. The CDR3 sequence: CASSSGGDLEQFF. CDR3 DNA sequence: TGTGCCAGCAGTTCAGGGGGCGATCTTGAGCAGTTCTTC. Full variable domain (missing parts from reference TRBV28 and TRBJ2-1): DVKVTQSSRYLVKRTGEKVFLECVQDMDHENMFWYRQDPGLGLRLIYFSYDVKMKEKGDIPEGYSVSREKKERFSLILESASTNQTSMYLCASSSGGDLEQFFGPGTRLTVL.

The rearrangement uses TRBV29-1 and TRBJ2-3; 7 bases align to TRBD1. The CDR3 is made up of 12 amino acids. The V gene end was trimmed by 7 bases and the J gene end by 6 bases; junction bases not matched to a gene: 7. CDR1 is SQVTM and CDR2 is ANQGSEA in the germline V gene. The CDR3 protein is CSADRAVDTQYF. As DNA, the CDR3 is TGCAGCGCCGACAGGGCCGTTGATACGCAGTATTTT.

The sample holds a few counts of this clone. The CDR3 loop is CASGEVTYGNSPLHF. As DNA, the CDR3 is TGTGCCAGCGGGGAGGTGACCTACGGGAATTCACCCCTCCACTTT. The chain employs TRBV6-1 and TRBJ1-6; no reliable D call. The CDR3 covers 15 residues. Per the germline V gene, CDR1 is MNHNS and CDR2 is SASEGT. V lost 8 bases and J 7 bases, leaving 18 bases between the germline ends.

This chain links TRBV27 with TRBJ1-5; D is perhaps TRBD1 (6 bases). Germline V gives CDR1 MNHEY, CDR2 SMNVEV (reference sequence). The CDR3 is 16 amino acids. V dropped 5 bases and J dropped 3 bases, with 17 bases sitting between them. The CDR3 protein is CASSGQPGHSNQPQHF. For the CDR3, the DNA is TGTGCCAGCAGTGGCCAACCGGGACATTCCAATCAGCCCCAGCATTTT.

This clone was observed a few times. This chain uses TRBV28 with TRBJ2-1; possible D gene TRBD2, 6 bases. Germline V gene data show CDR1 as MDHEN and CDR2 as SYDVKM. The V end was cut by 5 bases, the J end by 4 bases, with 9 bases between. CDR3 size: 13 residues. Here the CDR3 reads CASSPREYNEQFF. In DNA form, the CDR3 reads TGTGCCAGCAGTCCCCGGGAGTACAATGAGCAGTTCTTC.

The J gene is TRBJ1-1, the V gene TRBV7-8; a weak D match, TRBD1 (5 bases). The V gene's germline CDR1 is SGHVS and CDR2 FQNEAQ. Trimming cost V 4 bases and J 0 bases, with 12 bases left between them. The CDR3 covers 15 residues. Written as DNA, the CDR3 is TGTGCCAGCAGCTGGAGGGGAGAAGTGAACACTGAAGCTTTCTTT. Encoded protein: CASSWRGEVNTEAFF. The full variable domain, rest sourced from reference TRBV7-8 and TRBJ1-1, is GAGVSQSPRYKVAKRGQDVALRCDPISGHVSLFWYQQALGQGPEFLTYFQNEAQLDKSGLPSDRFFAERPEGSVSTLKIQRTQQEDSAVYLCASSWRGEVNTEAFFGQGTRLTVV.

In its sample, this clone was seen once. The gene calls are TRBV2 and TRBJ1-2, with D possibly matching TRBD1 (6 bases). Per germline, CDR1 SNHLY and CDR2 FYNNEI. Trimming shortened V by 10 bases and J by 4 bases, and 16 bases separated the two germline ends. The CDR3 has 13 residues. CDR3 sequence: CATREGGSYGYTF. CDR3 in DNA: TGTGCCACTAGGGAGGGGGGTAGCTATGGCTACACCTTC.

The chain carries TRBV6-5 and TRBJ1-6; D is ambiguous. V dropped 0 bases and J dropped 6 bases, with 9 bases sitting between them. From germline, CDR1 is MNHEY and CDR2 SVGAGI. The length of the CDR3 is 15 residues. The CDR3 loop is CASSYSRQSNSPLHF. For the CDR3, the DNA is TGTGCCAGCAGTTACTCGCGGCAGAGTAATTCACCCCTCCACTTT.

The CDR3 DNA is TGTGCCTGGAGTTCCGGGTCGAGCAATCAGCCCCAGCATTTT. Protein sequence: CAWSSGSSNQPQHF. The chain links TRBV30 to TRBJ1-5; D remains ambiguous. The CDR3 is 14 residues long. CDR1 and CDR2 from the germline V gene are GTSNPN and SVGIG (reference sequence). The V end was cut by 2 bases, the J end by 1 base, with 9 bases between.

The chain carries TRBV28 and TRBJ2-1; 9 bases fit TRBD2. This CDR3 contains 14 residues. Germline CDR1 and CDR2: MDHEN and SYDVKM. Trimming at V came to 4 bases and at J to 6 bases, leaving 4 bases not matched to a gene. CDR3 nucleotide sequence: TGTGCCAGCAGTTCGGGACTAGCTGGCAATGAGCAGTTCTTC. As protein: CASSSGLAGNEQFF. Full variable domain (missing parts from reference TRBV28 and TRBJ2-1): DVKVTQSSRYLVKRTGEKVFLECVQDMDHENMFWYRQDPGLGLRLIYFSYDVKMKEKGDIPEGYSVSREKKERFSLILESASTNQTSMYLCASSSGLAGNEQFFGPGTRLTVL.